The subject of this entry is one TCR beta chain. The germline gives CDR1 KGHSH, CDR2 LQKENI. V lost 0 bases, J lost 4 bases, and 9 bases lay in between. The CDR3 covers 14 residues. This entry comes from a study of shared clonotypes between healthy human individuals. Study as a whole: CD4 naive and memory got three plates each, CD8 naive two, CD8 memory one.

Sorted-subset replicate PCR reactions contained 200 ng DNA, corresponding to approximately 30,000 T cell genomes. Only in-frame clones appear in the TCRdb table, and some are missing; sequencing was by immunoSEQ multiplex PCR. The sample shows under 2,500,000 clones, more than 90% of them seen only once. The TCR comes from a man aged 18 to 29 in good health. The chain uses TRBV18 and TRBJ2-5; D call uncertain. The source material was naive CD4+ T cells sorted from blood. Subset in this sample: CD45RA+ positively selected. The CDR3 DNA reads TGTGCCAGCTCACCACCCAACAATCGAGAGACCCAGTACTTC. This encodes CASSPPNNRETQYF.